The rows below give T cell receptor beta chains drawn from one sample of a study of PD-1 blockade in classical Hodgkin lymphoma. The assay was immunoSEQ multiplex PCR, and TCRdb's table has in-frame clones only and misses some. The table lists under 20,000 clones, 84% of them singletons. This sample comprised peripheral blood mononuclear cells (PBMCs), obtained at baseline. Source of these receptors: a human donor with classical Hodgkin lymphoma. CDR3s include the opening cysteine and the closing phenylalanine or tryptophan. D genes are given only for firm matches. Clone size, where shown, is once, few, many, or a class for clones that have expanded.

v_call	j_call	d_call	clone_size	cdr3_nt	cdr3_aa
TRBV11-2	TRBJ2-5	NA	NA	TGTGCCAGCAGCTTAGTCCAGGGGGAGACCCAGTACTTC	CASSLVQGETQYF
TRBV2	TRBJ2-3	NA	NA	TGTGCCAGCAGTGAACGAGGGGGCACAGATACGCAGTATTTT	CASSERGGTDTQYF
TRBV30	TRBJ2-2	NA	NA	TGTGCCTGGAGCCAGGTGTGGGGGGTAGCGAACACCGGGGAGCTGTTTTTT	CAWSQVWGVANTGELFF
TRBV19	TRBJ2-2	TRBD2	NA	TGTGCCAGTAGAGAGTCGGGGGGGGCGAACACCGGGGAGCTGTTTTTT	CASRESGGANTGELFF
TRBV7-2	TRBJ2-7	NA	NA	TGTGCCAGCAGCCCCCAGGGGCTTGGGGGCTACGAGCAGTACTTC	CASSPQGLGGYEQYF
TRBV12-5	TRBJ2-3	NA	NA	TGTGCTAGTGGTTCCGGCGAGGGCCTTGTAGTCACAGATACGCAGTATTTT	CASGSGEGLVVTDTQYF
TRBV13	TRBJ2-7	NA	NA	TGTGCCAGCAGCTTCTGGGGGGACTCACCCTACGAGCAGTACTTC	CASSFWGDSPYEQYF
TRBV19	TRBJ1-5	NA	NA	TGTGCCAGTAGTGGTCCCTATCAGCCCCAGCATTTT	CASSGPYQPQHF
TRBV7-7	TRBJ1-2	NA	once	TGTGCCAGCAGCTTGGGGAATACAAACTATGGCTACACCTTC	CASSLGNTNYGYTF
TRBV28	TRBJ2-3	NA	NA	TGTGCCAGCAGTTCCCTCACTATACCAGATACGCAGTATTTT	CASSSLTIPDTQYF
TRBV13	TRBJ2-6	NA	NA	TGTGCCAGCAGACCCGAATACGACAGTCTCGAACAAACTGGGGCCAACGTCCTGACTTTC	CASRPEYDSLEQTGANVLTF
TRBV10-1	TRBJ1-1	TRBD1	NA	TGCGCCAGCAGCTACAGGGGGTCCGAAGCTTTCTTT	CASSYRGSEAFF
TRBV4-3	TRBJ2-7	TRBD2	NA	TGCGCCAGCAGCCAAGCTATAGCGGGGGGGTACGAGCAGTACTTC	CASSQAIAGGYEQYF
TRBV5-4	TRBJ2-6	NA	NA	TGTGCCAGCAGCTTTGGTGCGGGGGCCCAGAGCTCTGGGGCCAACGTCCTGACTTTC	CASSFGAGAQSSGANVLTF
TRBV7-2	TRBJ1-6	NA	once	TGTGCCAGCAGCTCACCCCGGCCCCGGGTGTCTTCACCCCTCCACTTT	CASSSPRPRVSSPLHF
TRBV27	TRBJ1-6	NA	NA	TGTGCCAGCAGTTCCTCGGACGGAAATAATTCACCCCTCCACTTT	CASSSSDGNNSPLHF
TRBV12-5	TRBJ2-2	NA	NA	TGTGCTAGCCAAGGGGGAAACACCGGGGAGCTGTTTTTT	CASQGGNTGELFF
TRBV18	TRBJ1-2	NA	NA	TGTGCCAGCTCACTGCTGGGAAGGGAGTATGGCTACACCTTC	CASSLLGREYGYTF
TRBV7-9	TRBJ2-1	NA	NA	TGTGCCAGCAGGGTTGTGACAGGATTCTACAATGAGCAGTTCTTC	CASRVVTGFYNEQFF
TRBV18	TRBJ2-3	NA	NA	TGTGCCAGCTGTCCAGACCGGGGACATAGCACAGATACGCAGTATTTT	CASCPDRGHSTDTQYF
TRBV7-2	TRBJ2-1	NA	NA	TGTGCCAGCAGCTTACAGCCCGGCAGGATTGGAAATGAGCAGTTCTTC	CASSLQPGRIGNEQFF
TRBV11-2	TRBJ2-6	NA	NA	TGTGCCAGCAGTGAGGTCCTCGACTATTCTGGGGCCAACGTCCTGACTTTC	CASSEVLDYSGANVLTF
TRBV4-1	TRBJ1-2	NA	few	TGCGCCAGCAGCCAAGATGTCGGGTATGGCTACACCTTC	CASSQDVGYGYTF
TRBV6-4	TRBJ2-6	NA	NA	TGTGCCAGCAGTGAACAGTCTGGGGCCAACGTCCTGACTTTC	CASSEQSGANVLTF
TRBV6-5	TRBJ1-5	NA	NA	TGTGCCAGCAGTGCAGGCCGCAATCAGCCCCAGCATTTT	CASSAGRNQPQHF
TRBV6-1	TRBJ1-3	NA	NA	TGTGCCAGCAGTGACGGCATCTCTGGAAACACCATATATTTT	CASSDGISGNTIYF
TRBV5-1	TRBJ2-5	TRBD2	NA	TGCGCCAGCAGCCTGGGGACTAGCGGGGCCCAAGAGACCCAGTACTTC	CASSLGTSGAQETQYF
TRBV5-1	TRBJ2-5	NA	NA	TGCGCCAGCAGCTCCCTGGGGGGCCGGGAGACCCAGTACTTC	CASSSLGGRETQYF
TRBV7-9	TRBJ1-1	NA	NA	TGTGCCAGCAGCTCCCTCGGGGGGAAAATGAACACTGAAGCTTTCTTT	CASSSLGGKMNTEAFF
TRBV19	TRBJ1-1	NA	NA	TGTGCCAGTATTCGGACGAGCAACACTGAAGCTTTCTTT	CASIRTSNTEAFF
TRBV28	TRBJ2-3	NA	NA	TGTGCCAGCAGTAGACAGTCGAGCACAGATACGCAGTATTTT	CASSRQSSTDTQYF
TRBV6-6	TRBJ1-1	NA	NA	TGTGCCAGCAGTTACAACAGGGCGTTCACTGAAGCTTTCTTT	CASSYNRAFTEAFF
TRBV7-9	TRBJ1-2	NA	NA	TGTGCCAGCAGCTTAGCGCAAAAAGGCTACACCTTC	CASSLAQKGYTF
TRBV11-2	TRBJ2-7	TRBD1	few	TGTGCCAGCAGCTCAGATCGGACAGGCGCCTACGAGCAGTACTTC	CASSSDRTGAYEQYF
TRBV6-6	TRBJ2-7	TRBD1	few	TGTGCCAGCAGTTCATGGACAGGGAGCTACGAGCAGTACTTC	CASSSWTGSYEQYF
TRBV5-5	TRBJ2-7	NA	NA	TGTGCCAGCAGCTTAGTCTACGAGCAGTACTTC	CASSLVYEQYF
TRBV19	TRBJ1-2	TRBD1	NA	TGTGCCAGTAGTATACTTGCAGGGGGCTATGGCTACACCTTC	CASSILAGGYGYTF
TRBV4-3	TRBJ1-4	TRBD1	once	TGCGCCAGCAGCCCTTACGGGACAGTAGCTAATGAAAAACTGTTTTTT	CASSPYGTVANEKLFF
TRBV2	TRBJ2-1	NA	NA	TGTGCCAGCATTTTGTACAACCAGGCGGCCTACAATGAGCAGTTCTTC	CASILYNQAAYNEQFF
TRBV28	TRBJ2-7	NA	NA	TGTGCCAGCAGTTTAAGGGGGGGGGACGGGCAGTACTTC	CASSLRGGDGQYF
TRBV28	TRBJ2-6	NA	NA	TGTGCCAGCACCCTCCGGGGCCCTGGGGCCAACGTCCTGACTTTC	CASTLRGPGANVLTF
TRBV28	TRBJ2-5	TRBD1	once	TGTGCCAGCAGTGGCACAGGGGAACGAATCCAAGAGACCCAGTACTTC	CASSGTGERIQETQYF
TRBV2	TRBJ2-1	NA	once	TGTGCCAGCAGGGGACCCTCTAGGGAGCAGTTCTTC	CASRGPSREQFF
TRBV5-1	TRBJ2-2	TRBD1	NA	TGCGCCAGCAGTTGGGACAGACGGACCGGGGAGCTGTTTTTT	CASSWDRRTGELFF
TRBV4-3	TRBJ2-1	NA	NA	TGCGCCAGCAGCCAAGGAGGAGTAGGGGGTGGGCATGAGCAGTTCTTC	CASSQGGVGGGHEQFF
TRBV27	TRBJ1-6	NA	NA	TGTGCCAGCAGTTTACGGGGTGTTAGCTCCTATAATTCACCCCTCCACTTT	CASSLRGVSSYNSPLHF
TRBV7-8	TRBJ2-3	NA	once	TGTGCCAGCAGCTTATCGACTTGGATAAGCACAGATACGCAGTATTTT	CASSLSTWISTDTQYF
TRBV7-9	TRBJ2-2	NA	NA	TGTGCCAGCAGCTTGGAACCATTTAGCACCGGGGAGCTGTTTTTT	CASSLEPFSTGELFF
TRBV7-9	TRBJ2-3	NA	NA	TGTGCCAGCAGCTCCCGAAATCGCGTCGGGTACACAGATACGCAGTATTTT	CASSSRNRVGYTDTQYF
TRBV9	TRBJ1-2	NA	NA	TGTGCCAATCAGGGCGGCTCCGGCTACACCTTC	CANQGGSGYTF
TRBV15	TRBJ1-4	NA	NA	TGTGCCACCAGCAGGGGGGACCGGGCGGGCCCGATAGGTGAAAAACTGTTTTTT	CATSRGDRAGPIGEKLFF
TRBV2	TRBJ2-3	NA	NA	TGTGCCAGCAAAGAAGGGGGTACGCAGTATTTT	CASKEGGTQYF
TRBV28	TRBJ1-5	TRBD1	NA	TGTGCCAGCAGTGGGACAGGTAGAAGCAATCAGCCCCAGCATTTT	CASSGTGRSNQPQHF
TRBV27	TRBJ1-4	TRBD1	once	TGTGCCAGCAGTCCTCAGGACAGGCGTGCGACTAATGAAAAACTGTTTTTT	CASSPQDRRATNEKLFF
TRBV30	TRBJ2-2	TRBD2	NA	TGCGCCTGGAGTCCCCTCGCAGCGGGGGATGACACCGGGGAGCTGTTTTTT	CAWSPLAAGDDTGELFF
TRBV19	TRBJ1-2	NA	NA	TGTGCCAGTAGTCTAAACCGGGACACCAACTATGGCTACACCTTC	CASSLNRDTNYGYTF